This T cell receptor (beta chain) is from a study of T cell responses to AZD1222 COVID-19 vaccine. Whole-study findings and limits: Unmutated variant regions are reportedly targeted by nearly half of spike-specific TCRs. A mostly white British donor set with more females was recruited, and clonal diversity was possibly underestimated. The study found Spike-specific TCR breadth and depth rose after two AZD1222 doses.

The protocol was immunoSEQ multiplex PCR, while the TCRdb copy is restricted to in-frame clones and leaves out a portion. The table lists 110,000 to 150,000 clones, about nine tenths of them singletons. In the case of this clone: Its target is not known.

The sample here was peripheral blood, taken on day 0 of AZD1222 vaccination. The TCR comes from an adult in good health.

The CDR3 loop is CASSLDPDRQYGYTF. In DNA form, the CDR3 reads TGTGCCAGCAGCTTAGATCCGGACAGACAGTATGGCTACACCTTC. V gene TRBV11-2 combines with J gene TRBJ1-2; possible D gene TRBD1, 6 bases. Trimming took 0 bases from V and 5 from J, leaving 13 bases between them. The germline gives CDR1 SGHAT, CDR2 FQNNGV. The CDR3 is 15 residues long. Complete variable domain (other parts from reference TRBV11-2 and TRBJ1-2): EAGVAQSPRYKIIEKRQSVAFWCNPISGHATLYWYQQILGQGPKLLIQFQNNGVVDDSQLPKDRFSAERLKGVDSTLKIQPAKLEDSAVYLCASSLDPDRQYGYTFGSGTRLTVV.